This T cell receptor beta chain is from a study of T cell changes during pregnancy in multiple sclerosis. Profiling relied on immunoSEQ multiplex PCR, and the TCRdb table lists in-frame clones only, not all of them. The sample contains under 25,000 clones, roughly 87% of which appear only once. The germline V gene has CDR1 LGHNA and CDR2 YNFKEQ. CDR3 length: 14 amino acids. V gave up 0 bases and J gave up 6 bases, with 12 bases separating them. This chain joins TRBV4-2 and TRBJ2-7; unclear D gene. The TCR was taken from a female donor with multiple sclerosis, enrolled in a pregnancy study. The sequencing used CD8+ T cells from peripheral blood mononuclear cells, collected after pregnancy. The CDR3 spells CASSQEVGLGEQYF. Here the CDR3 DNA reads TGTGCCAGCAGCCAAGAAGTAGGCCTAGGCGAGCAGTACTTC.